One sample yielded the 29 T cell receptor beta chains listed below, sequenced in a study of T cell responses to AZD1222 COVID-19 vaccine. Profiling relied on immunoSEQ multiplex PCR, and the TCRdb table lists in-frame clones only, not all of them. This sample has 120,000 or so clones, with more than 75% found just once. The sequences come from peripheral blood, collected on day 0 of AZD1222 vaccination. These receptor sequences come from an adult in good health.

This chain joins TRBV9 and TRBJ1-1; possible D gene TRBD1, 5 bases. From germline, CDR1 is SGDLS and CDR2 YYNGEE. The CDR3 is 15 residues long. Trimming removed 0 bases at V and 5 bases at J, with 14 bases between. The CDR3 sequence is CASSVAWGEWTEAFF. In DNA, the CDR3 is TGTGCCAGCAGCGTAGCGTGGGGGGAGTGGACTGAAGCTTTCTTT.

The chain combines TRBV6-6 with TRBJ1-2; 7 nucleotides agree with TRBD1. The germline CDR1 and CDR2 sequences are MNHNY and SVGAGI (reference sequence). The trim removed 5 bases at V and 0 bases at J, leaving 9 bases unmatched. The CDR3 loop spans 16 amino acids. CDR3 in DNA: TGTGCCAGCAGTCGAGTAAAGGGACAGACTAACTATGGCTACACCTTC. Encoded protein: CASSRVKGQTNYGYTF.

The rearrangement joins TRBV12-3 or TRBV12-4 to TRBJ2-3, with no clear D. This CDR3 is 12 amino acids long. The germline V and J ends were trimmed by 6 bases and 2 bases, with 6 bases remaining between them. DNA for the CDR3: TGTGCCAGCAGCCCTTTCACAGATACGCAGTATTTT. This encodes CASSPFTDTQYF.

Here the CDR3 DNA reads TGCAGCGTCGGGACAGGGATTGGAACTGAAGCTTTCTTT. It is translated as CSVGTGIGTEAFF. The gene calls are TRBV29-1 and TRBJ1-1; 9 bases match TRBD1. V lost 6 bases and J lost 5; bases outside the gene matches: 7. This CDR3 spans 13 amino acids. Germline V CDR1 and CDR2: SQVTM, ANQGSEA.

V and J are TRBV18 and TRBJ2-5; D call uncertain. The length of the CDR3 is 13 residues. Trimming removed 5 bases at V and 2 bases at J, with 9 bases between. Germline assignment: CDR1 KGHSH and CDR2 LQKENI. CDR3 DNA sequence: TGTGCCAGCTCAACGTCTTTACAAGAGACCCAGTACTTC. Protein: CASSTSLQETQYF.

This chain connects TRBV4-1 to TRBJ2-7, with TRBD1 as a possible D gene (6 bases). V shed 0 bases and J shed 3 bases, with 15 bases lying between them. Germline V gene data show CDR1 as MGHRA and CDR2 as YSYEKL. This CDR3 is built from 16 residues. The CDR3 is CASSQDRDTGYYEQYF. DNA for the CDR3: TGCGCCAGCAGCCAAGATCGTGATACAGGGTACTACGAGCAGTACTTC.

This clone was counted between two and nine times. The chain recombines TRBV16 with TRBJ2-5; weak D call: TRBD2 (6 bases). The CDR3 extends over 15 amino acids. Germline CDR1 reads KGHSY; CDR2 reads FQNENV. V was trimmed by 7 bases and J by 2 bases, leaving 17 bases between them. CDR3 protein: CASTKSRGWQETQYF. Here the CDR3 DNA reads TGTGCCAGCACTAAGTCACGGGGGTGGCAAGAGACCCAGTACTTC.

The chain carries TRBV19 and TRBJ2-7; the D gene is possibly TRBD2 (5 bases). Germline CDR1 reads LNHDA; CDR2 reads SQIVND (reference sequence). V dropped 10 bases and J dropped 7 bases, with 20 bases sitting between them. This CDR3 spans 13 amino acids. This chain's CDR3 is CATKRSPNGEQYF. DNA of the CDR3: TGTGCCACTAAGCGGTCCCCAAATGGTGAGCAGTACTTC.

The chain carries TRBV19 and TRBJ1-2, with 8 positions matching TRBD1. This CDR3 comprises 12 residues. The junction had 4 bases not matched to a gene; V was cut back by 3 bases and J by 10 bases. CDR1 and CDR2 (germline): LNHDA, SQIVND (reference sequence). The CDR3 loop reads CASSMRDRNYTF. CDR3 nucleotide sequence: TGTGCCAGTAGTATGCGGGACAGGAACTACACCTTC.

The chain has TRBV6-5 and TRBJ2-7; no reliable D call. This CDR3 comprises 12 residues. Germline CDR1 reads MNHEY; CDR2 reads SVGAGI. V was shortened by 7 bases and J by 5 bases, with 12 bases between the two germline ends. The CDR3 coding sequence is TGTGCCAGCACCGAGAAAAACCACGAGCAGTACTTC. As protein: CASTEKNHEQYF.

V gene TRBV2 combines with J gene TRBJ1-3, with a possible D match to TRBD1 (5 bases). The CDR3 contains 15 residues. The V end was cut by 1 base, the J end by 0 bases, with 7 bases between. Germline assignment: CDR1 SNHLY and CDR2 FYNNEI. CDR3 loop: CASSEGQISGNTIYF. The CDR3 nucleotides read TGTGCCAGCAGTGAAGGACAGATCTCTGGAAACACCATATATTTT.

The sample holds one count of this clone. The chain recombines TRBV12-3 or TRBV12-4 with TRBJ2-7, with unresolved D. This CDR3 comprises 12 residues. Trimming shortened V by 5 bases and J by 1 base, and 6 bases separated the two germline ends. CDR3 amino acids: CASSGDSYEQYF. DNA for the CDR3: TGTGCCAGCAGTGGCGATTCCTACGAGCAGTACTTC.

This clone was recorded once. The chain is built from TRBV4-2 and TRBJ2-7; 10 positions match TRBD2. This CDR3 contains 19 residues. V lost 1 base and J lost 2; bases outside the gene matches: 14. CDR1 is LGHNA and CDR2 is YNFKEQ in the germline V gene. CDR3: CASSQVIAGGRGDTYEQYF. As DNA, the CDR3 is TGTGCCAGCAGCCAAGTTATAGCGGGGGGACGTGGAGACACCTACGAGCAGTACTTC.

As DNA, the CDR3 is TGTGCCAGCAGACCTGGGGGCCTCAATCAGCCCCAGCATTTT. This codes for CASRPGGLNQPQHF. The chain has TRBV27 and TRBJ1-5; a possible D gene is TRBD1 (6 bases). Looked up from germline, CDR1 is MNHEY and CDR2 is SMNVEV (reference sequence). CDR3 size: 14 residues. The V gene lost 6 bases and the J gene lost 3 bases, with 12 bases spanning the gap.

The chain carries TRBV3-1 (or the pseudogene TRBV3-2) and TRBJ1-6; the D is unclear. Trimming removed 1 base from V and 5 bases from J, with 15 bases in between. The CDR3 covers 17 residues. Germline V gene sequence: CDR1 LGHDT, CDR2 YNNKEL (reference sequence). The CDR3 sequence is CASSQVFSGRNNSPLHF. CDR3 coding DNA: TGTGCCAGCAGCCAAGTGTTCTCCGGACGTAATAATTCACCCCTCCACTTT.

This chain connects TRBV6-5 to TRBJ1-3; D call uncertain. Looked up from germline, CDR1 is MNHEY and CDR2 is SVGAGI. Trimming removed 5 bases at V and 0 bases at J, with 11 bases between. CDR3 length: 15 amino acids. The CDR3 protein is CASSLRVNSGNTIYF. For the CDR3, the DNA is TGTGCCAGCAGTCTTCGGGTCAACTCTGGAAACACCATATATTTT.

This clone was found once. This rearrangement joins TRBV2 to TRBJ1-3, with D possibly TRBD1 on 5 matching bases. This CDR3 is 14 amino acids long. Trimming left V 4 bases short and J 3 bases short, with 10 bases between. The germline CDR1 and CDR2 sequences are SNHLY and FYNNEI. CDR3 DNA: TGTGCCAGCAGTGCGCAGGGAGATGGAAACACCATATATTTT. Amino acid sequence: CASSAQGDGNTIYF.

This clone appeared a single time. The rearrangement uses TRBV9 and TRBJ2-3, with TRBD1 matching 7 bases. CDR3 length: 15 amino acids. Per the germline V gene, CDR1 is SGDLS and CDR2 is YYNGEE. Trimming took 3 bases from V and 2 from J; bases not matched to a gene: 6. The CDR3 is CASSDGTVNTDTQYF. CDR3 DNA: TGTGCCAGCAGCGACGGGACAGTTAACACAGATACGCAGTATTTT.

The V and J genes are TRBV15 and TRBJ1-1; the D gene is possibly TRBD1 (5 bases). The ends were cut back, 5 bases at V and 3 bases at J, with 10 bases in the middle. There are 13 residues in the CDR3. CDR1 LNHNV and CDR2 YYDKDF come from the germline V gene (reference sequence). The CDR3 DNA reads as TGTGCCACCAGCCCAGGGAGGGACACTGAAGCTTTCTTT. This codes for CATSPGRDTEAFF.

This chain uses TRBV5-6 with TRBJ2-2; D perhaps matches TRBD1 (5 bases). This CDR3 comprises 14 residues. V lost 4 bases and J 4 bases, leaving 11 bases between the germline ends. The germline CDR1 and CDR2 sequences are SGHDT and YYEEEE. In nucleotides, the CDR3 is TGTGCCAGCAGCCAAGGGGTTAGCACCGGGGAGCTGTTTTTT. Translated, it gives CASSQGVSTGELFF.

The chain has TRBV27 and TRBJ1-3; D is unresolved. V was cut by 4 bases and J by 4 bases, with 8 bases left in between. The V gene's germline CDR1 is MNHEY and CDR2 SMNVEV (reference sequence). The CDR3 covers 13 residues. CDR3 nucleotide sequence: TGTGCCAGCAGTTCCCCCCTGGGAAACACCATATATTTT. It is translated as CASSSPLGNTIYF.

The chain employs TRBV7-8 and TRBJ2-7; TRBD1 aligns across 7 bases. Germline CDR1 and CDR2: SGHVS and FQNEAQ. This CDR3 has 14 amino acids. The V segment lost 5 bases and the J segment 3 bases; nucleotides outside the gene matches: 7. The DNA for the CDR3 is TGTGCCAGCAGCATAGGGACAGCCCGCTACGAGCAGTACTTC. Protein sequence: CASSIGTARYEQYF.

The chain couples TRBV5-1 to TRBJ1-6; D remains unclear. V was pared by 0 bases and J by 5 bases, with 15 bases between. The CDR3 contains 17 residues. The germline V gene has CDR1 SGHRS and CDR2 YFSETQ. CDR3 sequence reads: CASSLAFDGVNNSPLHF. DNA of the CDR3: TGCGCCAGCAGCTTGGCCTTCGACGGAGTAAATAATTCACCCCTCCACTTT.

The table lists this clone with a count of one. The J gene is TRBJ2-2, the V gene TRBV7-2; 7 nucleotides agree with TRBD1. The germline gives CDR1 SGHTA, CDR2 FQGNSA. Germline trimming cut 5 bases from V and 6 bases from J; bases unmatched to any gene: 6. This CDR3 comprises 14 residues. CDR3 nucleotide sequence: TGTGCCAGCAGCCCTTACAGGGGAGCCGGGGAGCTGTTTTTT. Its protein is CASSPYRGAGELFF.

The chain combines TRBV6-5 with TRBJ1-5; D possibly corresponds to TRBD1 (5 bases). This CDR3 is built from 12 residues. The germline CDR1 and CDR2 sequences are MNHEY and SVGAGI. V shed 6 bases and J shed 6 bases, with 9 bases lying between them. The CDR3, as DNA: TGTGCCAGCAGAGGGGAGGGTCAGCCCCAGCATTTT. Translated, it gives CASRGEGQPQHF.

The chain uses TRBV25-1 and TRBJ2-5, with D unresolved. The CDR3 has 14 residues. Trimming pared 5 bases from V and 5 bases from J, leaving 15 bases between. Germline-derived CDR1 and CDR2 are MGHDK and SYGVNS. The CDR3 here is CASSTPGSVETQYF. The CDR3 nucleotides are TGTGCCAGCAGTACGCCTGGCAGTGTCGAGACCCAGTACTTC.

This chain uses TRBV10-3 with TRBJ2-5, with D hard to call. CDR1 is ENHRY, CDR2 SYGVKD, per germline. The CDR3 totals 12 residues. Trimming stripped 8 bases from V and 1 base from J, with 8 bases between. CDR3 loop: CAISAPQETQYF. The CDR3 DNA sequence: TGTGCCATCTCAGCGCCCCAAGAGACCCAGTACTTC.

The rearrangement links TRBV7-2 to TRBJ2-3; D might be TRBD2 (6 bases). This CDR3 is built from 14 residues. Germline CDR1 SGHTA, CDR2 FQGNSA. With 6 bases removed from V and 5 bases from J, the gap between germline ends came to 15 bases. Here the CDR3 reads CASSLARGRDTQYF. The CDR3 nucleotides read TGTGCCAGCAGTCTAGCGAGAGGGAGAGATACGCAGTATTTT. The whole variable domain, remainder taken from reference TRBV7-2 and TRBJ2-3, is GAGVSQSPSNKVTEKGKDVELRCDPISGHTALYWYRQSLGQGLEFLIYFQGNSAPDKSGLPSDRFSAERTGGSVSTLTIQRTQQEDSAVYLCASSLARGRDTQYFGPGTRLTVL.

The CDR3 sequence: CASSFRWDEKLFF. CDR3 nucleotides: TGTGCCAGCAGCTTTAGGTGGGATGAAAAACTGTTTTTT. The chain combines TRBV27 with TRBJ1-4; D is unresolved. Trimming took off 6 bases at V and 6 bases at J, with 11 bases between the two ends. Germline V gene sequence: CDR1 MNHEY, CDR2 SMNVEV (reference sequence). CDR3 length equals 13 residues.